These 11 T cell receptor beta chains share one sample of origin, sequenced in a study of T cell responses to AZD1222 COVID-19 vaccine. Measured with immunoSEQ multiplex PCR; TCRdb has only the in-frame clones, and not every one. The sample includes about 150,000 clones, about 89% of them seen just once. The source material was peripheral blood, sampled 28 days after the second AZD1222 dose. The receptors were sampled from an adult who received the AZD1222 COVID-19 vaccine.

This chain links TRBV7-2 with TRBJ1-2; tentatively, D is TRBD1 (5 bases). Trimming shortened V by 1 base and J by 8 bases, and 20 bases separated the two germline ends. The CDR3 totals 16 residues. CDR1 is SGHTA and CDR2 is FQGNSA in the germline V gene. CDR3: CASSLVEVQGRRGYTF. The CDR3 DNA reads TGTGCCAGCAGCTTAGTCGAGGTCCAGGGAAGAAGAGGCTACACCTTC.

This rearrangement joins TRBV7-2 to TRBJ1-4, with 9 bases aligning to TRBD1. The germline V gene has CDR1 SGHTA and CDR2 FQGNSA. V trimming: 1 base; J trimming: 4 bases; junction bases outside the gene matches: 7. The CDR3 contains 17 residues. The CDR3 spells CASSLVTPGQGNEKLFF. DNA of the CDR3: TGTGCCAGCAGCTTAGTAACCCCGGGACAGGGTAATGAAAAACTGTTTTTT. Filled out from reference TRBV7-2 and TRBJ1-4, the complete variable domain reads GAGVSQSPSNKVTEKGKDVELRCDPISGHTALYWYRQSLGQGLEFLIYFQGNSAPDKSGLPSDRFSAERTGGSVSTLTIQRTQQEDSAVYLCASSLVTPGQGNEKLFFGSGTQLSVL.

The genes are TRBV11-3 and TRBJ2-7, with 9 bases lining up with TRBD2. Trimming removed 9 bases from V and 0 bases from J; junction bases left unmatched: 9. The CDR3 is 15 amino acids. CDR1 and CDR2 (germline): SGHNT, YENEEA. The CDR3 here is CASAGPRGGSYEQYF. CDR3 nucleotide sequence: TGTGCCAGTGCCGGACCGCGGGGGGGCTCCTACGAGCAGTACTTC.

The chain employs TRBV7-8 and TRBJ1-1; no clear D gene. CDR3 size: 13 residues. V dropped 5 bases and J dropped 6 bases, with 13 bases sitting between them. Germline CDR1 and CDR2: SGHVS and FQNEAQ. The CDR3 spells CASSTSRKSEAFF. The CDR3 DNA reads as TGTGCCAGCAGCACTTCTCGGAAGTCTGAAGCTTTCTTT.

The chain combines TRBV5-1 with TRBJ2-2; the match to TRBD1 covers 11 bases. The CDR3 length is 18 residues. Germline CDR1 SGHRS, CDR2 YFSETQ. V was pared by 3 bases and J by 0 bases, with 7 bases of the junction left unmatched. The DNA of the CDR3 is TGCGCCAGCAGCTATACCGGACAGGGGGCTTCGAACACCGGGGAGCTGTTTTTT. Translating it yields CASSYTGQGASNTGELFF.

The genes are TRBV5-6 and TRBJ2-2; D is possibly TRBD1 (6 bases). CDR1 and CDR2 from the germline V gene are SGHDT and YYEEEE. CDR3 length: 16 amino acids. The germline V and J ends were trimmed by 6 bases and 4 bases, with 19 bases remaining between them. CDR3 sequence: CASTLTGTHITGELFF. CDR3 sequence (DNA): TGTGCCAGCACCCTAACGGGGACACATATCACCGGGGAGCTGTTTTTT.

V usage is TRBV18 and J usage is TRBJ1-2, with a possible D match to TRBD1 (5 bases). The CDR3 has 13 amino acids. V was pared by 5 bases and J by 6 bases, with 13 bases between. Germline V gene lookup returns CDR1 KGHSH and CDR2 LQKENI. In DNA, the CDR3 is TGTGCCAGCTCAGAGGGGCCGGAGGATGGCTACACCTTC. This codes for CASSEGPEDGYTF.

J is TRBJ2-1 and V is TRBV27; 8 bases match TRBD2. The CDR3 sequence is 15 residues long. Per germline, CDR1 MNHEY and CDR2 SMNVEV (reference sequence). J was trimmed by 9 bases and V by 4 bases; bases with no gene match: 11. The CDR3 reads CASSSSGTSSPEQFF. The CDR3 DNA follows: TGTGCCAGCAGTTCATCCGGGACTAGTTCTCCTGAGCAGTTCTTC.

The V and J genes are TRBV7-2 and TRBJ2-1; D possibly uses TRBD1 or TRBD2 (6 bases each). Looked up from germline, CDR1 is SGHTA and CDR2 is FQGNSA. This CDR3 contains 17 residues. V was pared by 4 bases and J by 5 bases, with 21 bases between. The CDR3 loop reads CASSSGPTSSGDNEQFF. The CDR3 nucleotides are TGTGCCAGCAGCTCAGGACCTACTAGCTCAGGGGACAATGAGCAGTTCTTC. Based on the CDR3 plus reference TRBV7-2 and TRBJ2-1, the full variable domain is GAGVSQSPSNKVTEKGKDVELRCDPISGHTALYWYRQSLGQGLEFLIYFQGNSAPDKSGLPSDRFSAERTGGSVSTLTIQRTQQEDSAVYLCASSSGPTSSGDNEQFFGPGTRLTVL.

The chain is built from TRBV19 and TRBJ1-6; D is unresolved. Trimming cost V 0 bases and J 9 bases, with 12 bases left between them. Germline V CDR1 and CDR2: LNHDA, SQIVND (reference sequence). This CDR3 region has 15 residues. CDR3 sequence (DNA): TGTGCCAGTAGTATAGATATTGCGGGAGGTTCACCCCTCCACTTT. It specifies CASSIDIAGGSPLHF.

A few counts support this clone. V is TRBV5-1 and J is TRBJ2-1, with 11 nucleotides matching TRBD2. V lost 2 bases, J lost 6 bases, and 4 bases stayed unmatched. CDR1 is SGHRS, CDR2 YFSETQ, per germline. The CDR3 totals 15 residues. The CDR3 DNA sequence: TGCGCCAGCAGCTTACTAGCGGGAGTAGCCAATGAGCAGTTCTTC. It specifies CASSLLAGVANEQFF.